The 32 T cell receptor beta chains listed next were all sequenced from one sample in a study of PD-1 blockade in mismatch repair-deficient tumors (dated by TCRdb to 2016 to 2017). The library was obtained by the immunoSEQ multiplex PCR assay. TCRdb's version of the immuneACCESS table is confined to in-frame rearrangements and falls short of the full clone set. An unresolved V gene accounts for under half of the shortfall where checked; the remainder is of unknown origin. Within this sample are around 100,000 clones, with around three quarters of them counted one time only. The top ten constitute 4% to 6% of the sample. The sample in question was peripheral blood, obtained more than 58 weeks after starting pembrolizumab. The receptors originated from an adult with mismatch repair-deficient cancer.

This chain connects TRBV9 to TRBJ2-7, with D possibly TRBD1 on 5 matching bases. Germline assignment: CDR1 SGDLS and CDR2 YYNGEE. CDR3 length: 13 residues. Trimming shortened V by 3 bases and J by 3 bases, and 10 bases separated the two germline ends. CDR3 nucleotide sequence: TGTGCCAGCAGCGCCGATGACAGCTACGAGCAGTACTTC. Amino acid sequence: CASSADDSYEQYF. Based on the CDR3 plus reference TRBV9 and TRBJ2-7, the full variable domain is DSGVTQTPKHLITATGQRVTLRCSPRSGDLSVYWYQQSLDQGLQFLIQYYNGEERAKGNILERFSAQQFPDLHSELNLSSLELGDSALYFCASSADDSYEQYFGPGTRLTVT.

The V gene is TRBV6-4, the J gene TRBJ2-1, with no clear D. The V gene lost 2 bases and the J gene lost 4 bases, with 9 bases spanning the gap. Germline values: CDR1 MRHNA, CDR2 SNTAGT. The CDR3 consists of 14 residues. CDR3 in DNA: TGTGCCAGCAGTGACAGGGAAGGGTACAATGAGCAGTTCTTC. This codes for CASSDREGYNEQFF.

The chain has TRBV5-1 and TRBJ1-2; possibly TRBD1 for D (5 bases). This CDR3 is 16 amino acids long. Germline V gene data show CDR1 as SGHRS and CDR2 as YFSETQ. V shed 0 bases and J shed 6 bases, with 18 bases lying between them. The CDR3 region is CASSLVQGRSIDGYTF. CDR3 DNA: TGCGCCAGCAGCTTGGTGCAGGGAAGGTCTATTGATGGCTACACCTTC.

This chain's CDR3 is CASRSTSGSSEETQYF. CDR3 nucleotide sequence: TGTGCCAGCAGGTCGACTTCCGGGAGCTCAGAAGAGACCCAGTACTTC. The J gene is TRBJ2-5, the V gene TRBV7-6; perhaps TRBD2 as D (6 bases). V lost 6 bases and J 3 bases, leaving 20 bases between the germline ends. CDR1 and CDR2 (germline): SGHVS, FNYEAQ. The CDR3 length is 16 residues.

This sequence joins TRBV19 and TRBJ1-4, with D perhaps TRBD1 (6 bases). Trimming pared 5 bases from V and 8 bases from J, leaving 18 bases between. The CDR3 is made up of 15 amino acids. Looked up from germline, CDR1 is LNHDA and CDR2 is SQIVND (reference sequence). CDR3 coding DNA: TGTGCCAGTAGTGGGGGGGGCGCCAGGTTCGAAAAACTGTTTTTT. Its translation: CASSGGGARFEKLFF.

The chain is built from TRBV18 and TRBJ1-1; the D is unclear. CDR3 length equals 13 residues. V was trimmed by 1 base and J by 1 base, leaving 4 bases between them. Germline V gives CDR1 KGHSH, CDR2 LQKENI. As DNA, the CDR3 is TGTGCCAGCTCACCACGGGAGAACACTGAAGCTTTCTTT. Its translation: CASSPRENTEAFF. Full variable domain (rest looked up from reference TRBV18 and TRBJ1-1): NAGVMQNPRHLVRRRGQEARLRCSPMKGHSHVYWYRQLPEEGLKFMVYLQKENIIDESGMPKERFSAEFPKEGPSILRIQQVVRGDSAAYFCASSPRENTEAFFGQGTRLTVV.

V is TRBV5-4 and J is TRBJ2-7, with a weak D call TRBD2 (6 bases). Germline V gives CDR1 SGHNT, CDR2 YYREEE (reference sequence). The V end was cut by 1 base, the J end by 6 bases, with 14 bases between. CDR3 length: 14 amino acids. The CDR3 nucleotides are TGTGCCAGCAGCTTGTTGGGGGGAGCCGGCGAGCAGTACTTC. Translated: CASSLLGGAGEQYF. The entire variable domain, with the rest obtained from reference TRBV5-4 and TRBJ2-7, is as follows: ETGVTQSPTHLIKTRGQQVTLRCSSQSGHNTVSWYQQALGQGPQFIFQYYREEENGRGNFPPRFSGLQFPNYSSELNVNALELDDSALYLCASSLLGGAGEQYFGPGTRLTVT.

In nucleotides, the CDR3 is TGTGCCTGGAGTGGAAGGGGACTAGCGAACACCGGGGAGCTGTTTTTT. This sequence encodes CAWSGRGLANTGELFF. The V gene is TRBV30, the J gene TRBJ2-2, with 8 bases aligning to TRBD2. Looked up from germline, CDR1 is GTSNPN and CDR2 is SVGIG (reference sequence). The CDR3 is made up of 16 amino acids. Germline trimming cut 1 base from V and 0 bases from J; bases unmatched to any gene: 4.

The CDR3 protein is CASDAGNTGELFF. For the CDR3, the DNA is TGTGCCAGCGACGCTGGGAACACCGGGGAGCTGTTTTTT. The chain carries TRBV7-9 and TRBJ2-2; D not resolved. CDR1 SEHNR and CDR2 FQNEAQ come from the germline V gene (reference sequence). This CDR3 region has 13 residues. The V end was cut by 8 bases, the J end by 1 base, with 8 bases between. Full variable domain (missing parts from reference TRBV7-9 and TRBJ2-2): DTGVSQNPRHKITKRGQNVTFRCDPISEHNRLYWYRQTLGQGPEFLTYFQNEAQLEKSRLLSDRFSAERPKGSFSTLEIQRTEQGDSAMYLCASDAGNTGELFFGEGSRLTVL.

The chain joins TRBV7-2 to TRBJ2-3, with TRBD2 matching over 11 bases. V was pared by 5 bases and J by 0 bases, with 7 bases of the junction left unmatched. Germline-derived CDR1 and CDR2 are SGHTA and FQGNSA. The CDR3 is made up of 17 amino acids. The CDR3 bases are TGTGCCAGCAGCCGAAGACTAGCGGGAACTAGCACAGATACGCAGTATTTT. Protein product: CASSRRLAGTSTDTQYF.

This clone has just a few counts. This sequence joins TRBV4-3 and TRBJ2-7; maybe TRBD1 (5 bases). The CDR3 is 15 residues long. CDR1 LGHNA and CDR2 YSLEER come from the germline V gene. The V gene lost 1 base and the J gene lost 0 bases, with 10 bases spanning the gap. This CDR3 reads CASSQAGHSSYEQYF. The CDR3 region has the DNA TGCGCCAGCAGCCAAGCTGGACACAGCTCCTACGAGCAGTACTTC.

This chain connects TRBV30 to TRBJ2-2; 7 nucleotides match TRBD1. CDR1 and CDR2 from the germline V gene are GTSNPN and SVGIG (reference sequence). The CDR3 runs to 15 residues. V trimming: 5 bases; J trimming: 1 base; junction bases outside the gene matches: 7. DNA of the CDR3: TGTGCCTGGGGCTCCCGGACAGGGAACACCGGGGAGCTGTTTTTT. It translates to CAWGSRTGNTGELFF.

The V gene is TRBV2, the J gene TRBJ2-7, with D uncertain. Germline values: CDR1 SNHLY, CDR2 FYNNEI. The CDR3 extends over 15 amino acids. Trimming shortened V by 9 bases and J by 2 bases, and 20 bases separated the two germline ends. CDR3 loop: CASQLTQAGAYEQYF. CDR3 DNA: TGTGCCAGTCAATTGACGCAAGCTGGGGCCTACGAGCAGTACTTC.

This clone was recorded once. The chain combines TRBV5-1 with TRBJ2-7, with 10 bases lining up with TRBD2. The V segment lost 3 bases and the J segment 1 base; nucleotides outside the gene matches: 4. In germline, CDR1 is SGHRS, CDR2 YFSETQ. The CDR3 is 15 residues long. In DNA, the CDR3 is TGCGCCAGCAGCTCTAGCGGGAGTAGGTCCTACGAGCAGTACTTC. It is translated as CASSSSGSRSYEQYF.

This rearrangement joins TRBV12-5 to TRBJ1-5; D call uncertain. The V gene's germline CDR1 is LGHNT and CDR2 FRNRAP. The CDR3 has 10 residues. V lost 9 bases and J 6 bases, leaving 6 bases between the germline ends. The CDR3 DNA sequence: TGTGCTAGGGAGGCTCAGCCCCAGCATTTT. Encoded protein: CAREAQPQHF.

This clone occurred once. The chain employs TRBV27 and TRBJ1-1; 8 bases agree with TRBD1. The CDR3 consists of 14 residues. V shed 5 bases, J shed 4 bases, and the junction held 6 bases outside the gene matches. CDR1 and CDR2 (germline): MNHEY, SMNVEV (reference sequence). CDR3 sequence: CASSAGQGFTEAFF. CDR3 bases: TGTGCCAGCAGTGCTGGACAGGGATTCACTGAAGCTTTCTTT.

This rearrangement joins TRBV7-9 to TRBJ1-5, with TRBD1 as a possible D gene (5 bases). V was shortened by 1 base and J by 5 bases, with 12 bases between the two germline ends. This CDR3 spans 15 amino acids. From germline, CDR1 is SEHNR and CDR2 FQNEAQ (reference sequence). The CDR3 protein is CASSLGFRGHQPQHF. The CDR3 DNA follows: TGTGCCAGCAGCTTAGGATTTAGGGGCCATCAGCCCCAGCATTTT.

CDR3 loop: CASRISRIHHYEQYF. CDR3 in DNA: TGTGCCAGCAGAATCTCACGAATACACCACTACGAGCAGTACTTC. This sequence joins TRBV7-2 and TRBJ2-7; no firm D call. The ends were cut back, 6 bases at V and 3 bases at J, with 18 bases in the middle. CDR3 length equals 15 residues. Germline CDR1 reads SGHTA; CDR2 reads FQGNSA. Supplemented by reference TRBV7-2 and TRBJ2-7, the full variable domain reads GAGVSQSPSNKVTEKGKDVELRCDPISGHTALYWYRQSLGQGLEFLIYFQGNSAPDKSGLPSDRFSAERTGGSVSTLTIQRTQQEDSAVYLCASRISRIHHYEQYFGPGTRLTVT.

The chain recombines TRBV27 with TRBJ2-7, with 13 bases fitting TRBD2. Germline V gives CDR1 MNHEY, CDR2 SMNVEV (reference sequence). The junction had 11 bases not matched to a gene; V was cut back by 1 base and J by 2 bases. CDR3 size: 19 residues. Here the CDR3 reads CASSLFAGLAGSAPYEQYF. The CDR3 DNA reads TGTGCCAGCAGTTTATTTGCGGGACTAGCGGGAAGCGCTCCCTACGAGCAGTACTTC.

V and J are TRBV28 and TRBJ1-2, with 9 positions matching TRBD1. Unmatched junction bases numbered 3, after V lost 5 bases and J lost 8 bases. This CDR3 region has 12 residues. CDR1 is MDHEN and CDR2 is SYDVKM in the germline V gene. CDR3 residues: CASSTGGYGYTF. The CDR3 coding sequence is TGTGCCAGCAGTACAGGGGGCTACGGCTACACCTTC.

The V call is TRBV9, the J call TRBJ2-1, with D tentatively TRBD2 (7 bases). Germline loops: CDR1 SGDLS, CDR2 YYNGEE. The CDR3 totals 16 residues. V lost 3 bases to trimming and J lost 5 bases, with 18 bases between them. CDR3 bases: TGTGCCAGCAGCGACCCCGACGGGGGGCGCGACAATGAGCAGTTCTTC. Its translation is CASSDPDGGRDNEQFF. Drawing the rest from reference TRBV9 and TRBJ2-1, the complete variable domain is DSGVTQTPKHLITATGQRVTLRCSPRSGDLSVYWYQQSLDQGLQFLIQYYNGEERAKGNILERFSAQQFPDLHSELNLSSLELGDSALYFCASSDPDGGRDNEQFFGPGTRLTVL.

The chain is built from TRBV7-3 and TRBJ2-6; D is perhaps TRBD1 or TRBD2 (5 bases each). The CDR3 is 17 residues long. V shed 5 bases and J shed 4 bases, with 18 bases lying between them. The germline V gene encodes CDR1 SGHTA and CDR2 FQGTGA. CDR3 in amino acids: CASSTRGRQAGANVLTF. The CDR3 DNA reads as TGTGCCAGCAGCACCCGGGGACGCCAGGCCGGGGCCAACGTCCTGACTTTC.

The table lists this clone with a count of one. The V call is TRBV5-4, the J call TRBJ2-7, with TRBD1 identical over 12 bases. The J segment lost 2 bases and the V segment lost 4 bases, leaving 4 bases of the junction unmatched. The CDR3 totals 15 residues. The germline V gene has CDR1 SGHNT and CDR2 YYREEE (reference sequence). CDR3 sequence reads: CASSTRDRGPYEQYF. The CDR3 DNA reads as TGTGCCAGCAGCACCCGGGACAGGGGGCCCTACGAGCAGTACTTC.

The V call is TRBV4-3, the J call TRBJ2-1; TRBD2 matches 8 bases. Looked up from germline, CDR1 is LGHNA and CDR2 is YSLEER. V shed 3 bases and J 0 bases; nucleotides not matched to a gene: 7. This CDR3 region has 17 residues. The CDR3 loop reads CASSHLLAGSSYNEQFF. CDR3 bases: TGCGCCAGCAGCCATCTATTAGCGGGAAGCTCCTACAATGAGCAGTTCTTC.

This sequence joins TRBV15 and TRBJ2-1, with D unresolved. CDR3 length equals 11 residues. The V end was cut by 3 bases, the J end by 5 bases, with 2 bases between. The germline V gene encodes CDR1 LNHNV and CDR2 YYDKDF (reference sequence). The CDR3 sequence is CATSSDNEQFF. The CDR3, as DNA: TGTGCCACCAGCAGCGACAATGAGCAGTTCTTC.

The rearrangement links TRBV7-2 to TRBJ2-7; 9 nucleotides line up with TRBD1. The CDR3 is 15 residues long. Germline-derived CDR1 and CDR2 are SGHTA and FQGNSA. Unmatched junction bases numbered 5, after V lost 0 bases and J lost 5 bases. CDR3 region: CASSLAGTGIHEQYF. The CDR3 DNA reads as TGTGCCAGCAGCTTAGCCGGGACAGGGATCCACGAGCAGTACTTC.

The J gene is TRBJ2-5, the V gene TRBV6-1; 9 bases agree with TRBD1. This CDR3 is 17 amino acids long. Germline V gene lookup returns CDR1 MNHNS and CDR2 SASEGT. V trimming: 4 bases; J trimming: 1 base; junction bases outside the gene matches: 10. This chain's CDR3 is CASSVGGWTGVQETQYF. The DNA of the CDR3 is TGTGCCAGCAGTGTGGGCGGTTGGACAGGGGTCCAAGAGACCCAGTACTTC.

CDR3 nucleotide sequence: TGTGCCAGCAGCCAAGACGGGGGGGGAGCGGCTACGGATACGCAGTATTTT. It translates to CASSQDGGGAATDTQYF. The V call is TRBV4-2, the J call TRBJ2-3; 8 bases map to TRBD2. This CDR3 contains 17 residues. Per germline, CDR1 LGHNA and CDR2 YNFKEQ. Trimming took 0 bases from V and 6 from J; bases not matched to a gene: 11.

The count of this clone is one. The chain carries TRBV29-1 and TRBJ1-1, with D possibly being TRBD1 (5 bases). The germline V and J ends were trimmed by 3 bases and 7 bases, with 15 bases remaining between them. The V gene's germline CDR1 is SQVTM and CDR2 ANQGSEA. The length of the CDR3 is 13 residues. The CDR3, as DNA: TGCAGCGTTGAGGTGGGCAGGGAGGGTGAAGCTTTCTTT. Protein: CSVEVGREGEAFF. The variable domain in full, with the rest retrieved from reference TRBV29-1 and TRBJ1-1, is SAVISQKPSRDICQRGTSLTIQCQVDSQVTMMFWYRQQPGQSLTLIATANQGSEATYESGFVIDKFPISRPNLTFSTLTVSNMSPEDSSIYLCSVEVGREGEAFFGQGTRLTVV.

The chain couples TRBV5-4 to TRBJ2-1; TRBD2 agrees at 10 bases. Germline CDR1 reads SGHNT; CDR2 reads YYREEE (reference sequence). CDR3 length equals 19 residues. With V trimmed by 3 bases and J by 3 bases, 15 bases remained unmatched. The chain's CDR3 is CASSYPRTDLAGDYNEQFF. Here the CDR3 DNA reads TGTGCCAGCAGCTACCCGCGGACGGACCTAGCGGGAGACTACAATGAGCAGTTCTTC.

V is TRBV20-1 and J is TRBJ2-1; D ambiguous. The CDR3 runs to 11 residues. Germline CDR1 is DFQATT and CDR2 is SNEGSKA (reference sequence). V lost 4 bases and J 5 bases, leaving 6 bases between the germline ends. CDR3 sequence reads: CSANRNNEQFF. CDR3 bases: TGCAGTGCTAACCGGAACAATGAGCAGTTCTTC.

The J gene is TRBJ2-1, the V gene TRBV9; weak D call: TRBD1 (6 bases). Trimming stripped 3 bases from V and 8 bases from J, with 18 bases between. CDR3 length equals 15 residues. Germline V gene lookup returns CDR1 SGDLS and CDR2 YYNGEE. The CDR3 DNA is TGTGCCAGCAGCGCAGGGGCGTATTTTGTAGATGAGCAGTTCTTC. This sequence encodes CASSAGAYFVDEQFF. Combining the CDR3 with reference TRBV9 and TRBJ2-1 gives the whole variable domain DSGVTQTPKHLITATGQRVTLRCSPRSGDLSVYWYQQSLDQGLQFLIQYYNGEERAKGNILERFSAQQFPDLHSELNLSSLELGDSALYFCASSAGAYFVDEQFFGPGTRLTVL.